The rows below give T cell receptor beta chains drawn from one sample of a study of cytomegalovirus exposure and HLA in healthy donors. TCRdb keeps only in-frame clones here, not all; method: immunoSEQ multiplex PCR. The repertoire consists of around 120,000 clones, with 79% occurring once and the leading ten covering 2.5% to 3.5%. Sequenced: PBMCs. The receptors originated from a woman aged 40 to 50 in good health and CMV-seronegative. Both conserved end residues are part of each CDR3. D genes are given only for firm matches. The size of a clone is reported for some rows only, either as once, few or many, or as a class for expanded clones.

TRBV7-8	TRBJ2-7	-	TRBD1	TGTGCCAGCAGCCCGAGGACAGGGCTCGACGAGCAGTACTTC	CASSPRTGLDEQYF
TRBV7-2	TRBJ2-7	-	-	TGTGCCAGCAGCTTAGACGGCGGCACTACCTACGAGCAGTACTTC	CASSLDGGTTYEQYF
TRBV5-1	TRBJ1-3	few	-	TGCGCCAGCAGCTTGTTCCCGGAGCCGCCAATCTCTGGAAACACCATATATTTT	CASSLFPEPPISGNTIYF
TRBV5-1	TRBJ2-5	-	-	TGCGCCAGCAGCGAAAGGGGCCGCGAGACCCAGTACTTC	CASSERGRETQYF
TRBV30	TRBJ2-7	-	TRBD2	TGTGCCTGCCTCGGGGGGACTAGCGCCGAGCAGTACTTC	CACLGGTSAEQYF
TRBV29-1	TRBJ2-5	-	-	TGCAGCGTTGAAGATCGGCAGGGAAGAGAGACCCAGTACTTC	CSVEDRQGRETQYF
TRBV7-2	TRBJ1-2	-	TRBD1	TGTGCCAGCAGCCATCCAGGGGGAGCTAACTATGGCTACACCTTC	CASSHPGGANYGYTF
TRBV6-5	TRBJ2-1	-	TRBD2	TGTGCCAGCAGTTGGGGGAGGGAGGATGAGCAGTTCTTC	CASSWGREDEQFF
TRBV2	TRBJ2-5	-	TRBD1	TGTGCCAGCTGCCCGTTGACAGGGTTTGAGACCCAGTACTTC	CASCPLTGFETQYF
TRBV7-2	TRBJ1-2	-	-	TGTGCCAGCAGCCTGGAGCGGGGGAGCAAGTATGGCTACACCTTC	CASSLERGSKYGYTF
TRBV6-5	TRBJ2-7	-	-	TGTGCCAGCAGCACCCTAGGGGGGGCCTACGAGCAGTACTTC	CASSTLGGAYEQYF
TRBV10-3	TRBJ2-6	-	-	TGTGCCATCAGTGAGGTGGGTTACTCTGGGGCCAACGTCCTGATTTTC	CAISEVGYSGANVLIF
TRBV21-1	TRBJ2-2	-	-	TGTGCCAGCAGCTCCCAACCCCAACGGAGGACCGGGGAGCTGTTTTTT	CASSSQPQRRTGELFF
TRBV7-9	TRBJ1-2	-	-	TGTGCCAGCAGCCTAGCCACTAACTATGGCTACACCTTC	CASSLATNYGYTF
TRBV30	TRBJ2-2	few	-	TGTGCCTGGAGTGTCGGACAGACGACGAGCTCGGAGTTTTTT	CAWSVGQTTSSEFF
TRBV4-3	TRBJ1-3	-	-	TGCGCCAGCAGCCAACAGCAAGGGGGTGGAAACACCATATATTTT	CASSQQQGGGNTIYF
TRBV30	TRBJ2-4	-	-	TGTGCCTGGAGTGTTGGAGAAGCCAAAAACATTCAGTACTTC	CAWSVGEAKNIQYF
TRBV6-1	TRBJ2-3	-	TRBD2	TGTGCCAGCAGTGAGGTACGAGCGGGAGGAAATACGCAGTATTTT	CASSEVRAGGNTQYF
TRBV19	TRBJ2-7	once	TRBD1	TGTGCCAGTAGTTACCGGGACAGGGGCCACGAGCAGTACTTC	CASSYRDRGHEQYF
TRBV30	TRBJ2-3	-	TRBD2	TGTGCCTGGAGTGTAGAAGTCGCTAGCGGGACCACAGATACGCAGTATTTT	CAWSVEVASGTTDTQYF
TRBV6-1	TRBJ2-7	-	TRBD1	TGTGCCAGCAGTAACAGGGGTGGGGCCTACGAGCAGTACTTC	CASSNRGGAYEQYF
TRBV5-5	TRBJ1-4	once	-	TGTGCCAGCAGCTTGATCAGGGCTCCTAATGAAAAACTGTTTTTT	CASSLIRAPNEKLFF
TRBV4-2	TRBJ1-2	-	TRBD1	TGTGCCAGCATTCCGAACAGGGGGCTTTTCAACTATGGCTACACCTTC	CASIPNRGLFNYGYTF
TRBV29-1	TRBJ2-7	once	-	TGCAGCGCCGGGGTAGGCGGCTCCTACGAGCAGTACTTC	CSAGVGGSYEQYF
TRBV29-1	TRBJ2-7	-	-	TGCAGCGTTTGGGGGGGGGCAAGCTACGAGCAGTACTTC	CSVWGGASYEQYF
TRBV28	TRBJ2-1	-	TRBD1	TGTGCCAGCAGTTTGGCAGGGGACAGGGATAATGAGCAGTTCTTC	CASSLAGDRDNEQFF
TRBV21-1	TRBJ2-7	-	-	TGTGCCAGCAAACCGACTAGCGCCTCCTACGAGCAGTACTTC	CASKPTSASYEQYF
TRBV7-9	TRBJ2-6	-	TRBD1	TGTGCCAGCAGCCCATTAAGGGGACAGGGTAAATCTGGGGCCAACGTCCTGACTTTC	CASSPLRGQGKSGANVLTF
TRBV7-9	TRBJ2-4	-	-	TGTGCCAGCAGCCCAGCTGGGGAGAGGGTGGAAAAAAACATTCAGTACTTC	CASSPAGERVEKNIQYF
TRBV7-8	TRBJ2-3	once	-	TGTGCCAGCATGGCAGGAAGCACAGATACGCAGTATTTT	CASMAGSTDTQYF
TRBV4-1	TRBJ1-2	-	-	TGCGCCAGCAGCCAAGATGGGAGGGATGCTTTCGGCTATGGCTACACCTTC	CASSQDGRDAFGYGYTF
TRBV30	TRBJ2-5	-	TRBD1	TGTGCCTGGAGTGAGGGGCAGGGGGTTGGAGAGACCCAGTACTTC	CAWSEGQGVGETQYF
TRBV29-1	TRBJ1-1	-	-	TGCAGCGTTGAAACCAGAGGCAAAGCCACTGAAGCTTTCTTT	CSVETRGKATEAFF
TRBV2	TRBJ2-3	few	-	TGTGCCAGCCGGAGGTGGGATACGCAGTATTTT	CASRRWDTQYF
TRBV27	TRBJ1-5	once	-	TGTGCCAGCAGTGTGGGGGGAACGAATCAGCCCCAGCATTTT	CASSVGGTNQPQHF
TRBV27	TRBJ1-2	-	TRBD1	TGTGCCAGCAGTACTACAGGGGGCGGCTACACCTTC	CASSTTGGGYTF
TRBV5-4	TRBJ1-2	few	-	TGTGCCAGCAGCTTGCCAGGTGCGCTGAACTATGGCTACACCTTC	CASSLPGALNYGYTF
TRBV28	TRBJ2-7	-	TRBD1	TGTGCCAGCAGATCGGGACAGATAACCCCCTACGAGCAGTACTTC	CASRSGQITPYEQYF
TRBV23-1	TRBJ1-5	-	-	TGCGCCCCCACGAGGATGCCGCCTTCTGGACATAGCAATCAGCCCCAGCATTTT	CAPTRMPPSGHSNQPQHF
TRBV5-6	TRBJ2-3	-	-	TGTGCCAGCAGCTTGCGGGACATCCCGGTCACAGATACGCAGTATTTT	CASSLRDIPVTDTQYF
TRBV7-9	TRBJ2-3	-	-	TGTGCCAGCAGCTTAGGTAGTAGCGCCTCCACAGATACGCAGTATTTT	CASSLGSSASTDTQYF